The 31 T cell receptor beta chains below all came from one sample that was sequenced in a study of cytomegalovirus exposure and HLA in healthy donors. PCR was performed using 60 Vbeta and 13 Jbeta primers. TCRdb's copy holds only in-frame clones and misses some; the assay was immunoSEQ multiplex PCR. This table has 150,000 to 170,000 clones, roughly 70% appearing once. Sequenced material: PBMCs. The receptors stem from a man younger than 40 in good health and CMV-seronegative.

The genes are TRBV2 and TRBJ2-3; D ambiguous. Germline V gene lookup returns CDR1 SNHLY and CDR2 FYNNEI. The V end was cut by 1 base, the J end by 8 bases, with 7 bases between. The CDR3 runs 12 residues. CDR3 DNA sequence: TGTGCCAGCAGTGAAGGGGCCGTTACGCAGTATTTT. The encoded protein is CASSEGAVTQYF.

This clone appeared once. V and J are TRBV4-2 and TRBJ2-7, with 8 bases aligning to TRBD1. In germline, CDR1 is LGHNA, CDR2 YNFKEQ. The CDR3 contains 13 residues. The trim removed 3 bases at V and 5 bases at J, leaving 3 bases unmatched. CDR3 in DNA: TGTGCCAGCAGCCAGACAGGGGACCACGAGCAGTACTTC. Protein product: CASSQTGDHEQYF.

Notes on this clone: Other DNA sequences from this sample encode an identical CDR3 as well. The gene calls are TRBV4-1 and TRBJ1-6, with 7 bases lining up with TRBD1. V was pared by 0 bases and J by 5 bases, with 1 base of the junction left unmatched. In germline, CDR1 is MGHRA, CDR2 YSYEKL. This CDR3 has 15 amino acids. CDR3 sequence reads: CASSQETGDNSPLHF. The DNA for the CDR3 is TGCGCCAGCAGCCAAGAAACAGGGGATAATTCACCCCTCCACTTT.

This clone was seen a handful of times. The rearrangement uses TRBV7-9 and TRBJ2-5; D remains unclear. The V gene's germline CDR1 is SEHNR and CDR2 FQNEAQ (reference sequence). The CDR3 length is 14 residues. The V end was cut by 1 base, the J end by 2 bases, with 8 bases between. The CDR3 here is CASSLVGMQETQYF. The CDR3 nucleotides are TGTGCCAGCAGCTTAGTTGGCATGCAAGAGACCCAGTACTTC.

The sample holds a few counts of this clone. The gene calls are TRBV6-5 and TRBJ1-6; TRBD1 might be the D (5 bases). Trimming took off 2 bases at V and 6 bases at J, with 8 bases between the two ends. Germline lookup yields CDR1 MNHEY and CDR2 SVGAGI. This CDR3 contains 14 residues. The CDR3 region has the DNA TGTGCCAGCAGTTACAGCGGGGGTAATTCACCCCTCCACTTT. Amino acids: CASSYSGGNSPLHF.

With respect to this clone: The DNA is left out, because the CDR3 cannot be placed on it with certainty; the CDR3 is given as TCRdb lists it. V gene TRBV28 combines with J gene TRBJ1-5; TRBD1, the D gene given by the table, was not confirmed from the DNA. The CDR3 region is 16 residues in length, termini included. CDR1 and CDR2 from the germline V gene are MDHEN and SYDVKM. The CDR3 spells CASSSSGTGYGQPQHF.

V is TRBV5-1 and J is TRBJ2-2; 10 positions match TRBD2. Germline lookup yields CDR1 SGHRS and CDR2 YFSETQ. V was clipped by 5 bases and J by 0 bases; unmatched bases: 10. This CDR3 spans 18 amino acids. CDR3 bases: TGCGCCAGCAGGTACGGTAGCGGGGGGATCGCGAACACCGGGGAGCTGTTTTTT. Translating gives CASRYGSGGIANTGELFF.

This clone has more than one count but fewer than ten. The gene calls are TRBV25-1 and TRBJ2-1; D perhaps matches TRBD1 (5 bases). The CDR3 sequence is 11 residues long. The germline CDR1 and CDR2 sequences are MGHDK and SYGVNS. The V and J ends lost 6 bases and 9 bases respectively, with 9 bases between them. The CDR3 loop is CASRTVGEQFF. CDR3 nucleotide sequence: TGTGCCAGCAGGACAGTGGGTGAGCAGTTCTTC.

The chain recombines TRBV7-9 with TRBJ2-5; 10 nucleotides line up with TRBD2. V was pared by 1 base and J by 5 bases, with 4 bases of the junction left unmatched. In germline, CDR1 is SEHNR, CDR2 FQNEAQ (reference sequence). This CDR3 contains 15 residues. Written as DNA, the CDR3 is TGTGCCAGCAGCTTAGAGCGGGGGGGATATGAGACCCAGTACTTC. This gives the protein CASSLERGGYETQYF.

J is TRBJ1-2 and V is TRBV10-2, with D tentatively TRBD1 (6 bases). The CDR3 has 16 amino acids. V lost 6 bases and J 4 bases, leaving 21 bases between the germline ends. Germline V gene data show CDR1 as WSHSY and CDR2 as SAAADI. CDR3 loop: CASRAGGAAAFYGYTF. CDR3 nucleotide sequence: TGCGCCAGCAGGGCGGGGGGGGCGGCAGCGTTCTATGGCTACACCTTC.

Turning to this clone: Germline is not matched at one junction end, which may reflect a read error. The chain uses TRBV7-2 and TRBJ2-7; tentatively, D is TRBD1 (6 bases). This CDR3 contains 13 residues. From germline, CDR1 is SGHTA and CDR2 FQGNSA. For the CDR3, the DNA is TGTGCCAGCAGCGACCCGGACAGTTACGGGCAGTACTTC. It codes for CASSDPDSYGQYF. Variable domain in full (rest from reference TRBV7-2 and TRBJ2-7): GAGVSQSPSNKVTEKGKDVELRCDPISGHTALYWYRQSLGQGLEFLIYFQGNSAPDKSGLPSDRFSAERTGGSVSTLTIQRTQQEDSAVYLCASSDPDSYGQYFGPGTRLTVT.

The gene calls are TRBV7-2 and TRBJ1-1; D is unclear. CDR1 and CDR2 from the germline V gene are SGHTA and FQGNSA. Trimming stripped 1 base from V and 1 base from J, with 10 bases between. CDR3 length: 15 amino acids. The CDR3 bases are TGTGCCAGCAGCTTAGGGAGGGTTGGGAACACTGAAGCTTTCTTT. Translating it yields CASSLGRVGNTEAFF.

The rearrangement uses TRBV5-4 and TRBJ2-5, with D perhaps TRBD2 (5 bases). Trimming stripped 7 bases from V and 5 bases from J, with 9 bases between. The CDR3 covers 11 residues. Per the germline V gene, CDR1 is SGHNT and CDR2 is YYREEE (reference sequence). Here the CDR3 DNA reads TGTGCCAGCGGACCGGGGGAGACCCAGTACTTC. Translating gives CASGPGETQYF.

J is TRBJ1-6 and V is TRBV19, with no clear D. This CDR3 is built from 14 residues. The V and J ends lost 5 bases and 8 bases respectively, with 13 bases between them. CDR1 is LNHDA, CDR2 SQIVND, per germline (reference sequence). CDR3 amino acids: CASSSQDWDSPLHF. The DNA of the CDR3 is TGTGCCAGTAGTTCCCAGGACTGGGATTCACCCCTCCACTTT. The whole variable domain, remainder taken from reference TRBV19 and TRBJ1-6, is DGGITQSPKYLFRKEGQNVTLSCEQNLNHDAMYWYRQDPGQGLRLIYYSQIVNDFQKGDIAEGYSVSREKKESFPLTVTSAQKNPTAFYLCASSSQDWDSPLHFGNGTRLTVT.

A note on this clone: The identical CDR3 is also encoded by other nucleotide sequences in the sample. This chain links TRBV7-9 with TRBJ2-1, with D unclear. V lost 1 base and J lost 4, with 5 bases in between. Germline assignment: CDR1 SEHNR and CDR2 FQNEAQ (reference sequence). There are 13 residues in the CDR3. The CDR3 sequence is CASSLGQYNEQFF. The CDR3, as DNA: TGTGCCAGCAGCTTAGGGCAATACAATGAGCAGTTCTTC.

The rearrangement links TRBV6-4 to TRBJ2-1; weak D call: TRBD1 (6 bases). CDR1 and CDR2 (germline): MRHNA, SNTAGT. V lost 3 bases to trimming and J lost 5 bases, with 11 bases between them. The CDR3 loop spans 14 amino acids. This CDR3 is CASSEGDTNNEQFF. The CDR3 nucleotides read TGTGCCAGCAGTGAAGGGGACACGAACAATGAGCAGTTCTTC.

V is TRBV7-9 and J is TRBJ1-5, with no clear D. V lost 1 base and J lost 4, with 5 bases in between. This CDR3 contains 13 residues. Germline V gives CDR1 SEHNR, CDR2 FQNEAQ (reference sequence). The CDR3 DNA follows: TGTGCCAGCAGCTTAGGGCAGAATCAGCCCCAGCATTTT. It yields the protein CASSLGQNQPQHF.

This clone was seen a few times. The chain joins TRBV5-3 to TRBJ1-4; no clear D gene. TRBV5-3 is an ORF for which the function is uncertain. This CDR3 has 14 amino acids. The V and J ends lost 3 bases and 8 bases respectively, with 14 bases between them. The CDR3 DNA follows: TGTGCCAGAAGCTGGAGGCCGAATAGAGAAAAACTGTTTTTT. It translates to CARSWRPNREKLFF.

This clone has a handful of counts. The chain employs TRBV2 and TRBJ2-5; 8 bases map to TRBD1. The J segment lost 4 bases and the V segment lost 8 bases, leaving 3 bases of the junction unmatched. Germline-derived CDR1 and CDR2 are SNHLY and FYNNEI. The CDR3 is 12 amino acids. The CDR3: CASQGAGETQYF. The CDR3 DNA is TGTGCCAGCCAGGGGGCAGGAGAGACCCAGTACTTC.

This clone was found a few times. The gene calls are TRBV19 and TRBJ2-5; D may be TRBD1 (5 bases). Germline V lookup: CDR1 LNHDA, CDR2 SQIVND (reference sequence). Deletions cut 7 bases from V and 0 bases from J, with 12 bases between. The CDR3 sequence is 14 residues long. The CDR3, as DNA: TGTGCCAGTAAAAGGACACCGTACCAAGAGACCCAGTACTTC. Residues: CASKRTPYQETQYF. Variable domain in full (rest from reference TRBV19 and TRBJ2-5): DGGITQSPKYLFRKEGQNVTLSCEQNLNHDAMYWYRQDPGQGLRLIYYSQIVNDFQKGDIAEGYSVSREKKESFPLTVTSAQKNPTAFYLCASKRTPYQETQYFGPGTRLLVL.

The chain links TRBV15 to TRBJ1-5, with no clear D. Germline V gene data show CDR1 as LNHNV and CDR2 as YYDKDF (reference sequence). This CDR3 comprises 15 residues. Between the trimmed V and J ends, which lost 0 bases and 3 bases, there was a span of 9 bases. The CDR3 is CATSREGRTNQPQHF. In DNA, the CDR3 is TGTGCCACCAGCAGAGAGGGCCGTACCAATCAGCCCCAGCATTTT.

The chain joins TRBV6-6 to TRBJ1-2; no firm D call. V was cut by 2 bases and J by 6 bases, with 7 bases left in between. Germline CDR1 is MNHNY and CDR2 is SVGAGI (reference sequence). This CDR3 comprises 12 residues. CDR3 nucleotides: TGTGCCAGCAGTTACCCCTACGATGGCTACACCTTC. Its protein is CASSYPYDGYTF.

This rearrangement joins TRBV28 to TRBJ1-2; tentatively, D is TRBD1 (6 bases). CDR3 size: 14 residues. V was cut by 3 bases and J by 3 bases, with 11 bases left in between. Per the germline V gene, CDR1 is MDHEN and CDR2 is SYDVKM. The CDR3 bases are TGTGCCAGCAGTTTGGGAGGGGGGTACTATGGCTACACCTTC. Translation: CASSLGGGYYGYTF.

As to this clone: Relative to the germline gene, one junction end is altered; a read error may explain this. The V and J genes are TRBV7-9 and TRBJ1-1, with no clear D. Germline V gives CDR1 SEHNR, CDR2 FQNEAQ (reference sequence). The CDR3 extends over 18 amino acids. In DNA form, the CDR3 reads TGTTCCAGCAGCTTAGCGAGAGAAAGTTACCCGAGGAACACTGAAGCTTTCTTT. Its protein is CSSSLARESYPRNTEAFF.

The V call is TRBV6-5, the J call TRBJ2-1; 7 positions agree with TRBD2. V dropped 2 bases and J dropped 6; count of bases not matched to a gene: 4. The germline CDR1 and CDR2 sequences are MNHEY and SVGAGI. This CDR3 contains 14 residues. This CDR3 reads CASSYTPGGNEQFF. DNA for the CDR3: TGTGCCAGCAGTTACACCCCGGGAGGCAATGAGCAGTTCTTC.

The gene calls are TRBV7-3 and TRBJ1-1, with 8 bases that match TRBD1. Germline V lookup: CDR1 SGHTA, CDR2 FQGTGA. This CDR3 region has 15 residues. The junction had 9 bases not matched to a gene; V was cut back by 4 bases and J by 5 bases. The DNA for the CDR3 is TGTGCCAGCAGCTCTCAGGGGGCAGGGGAAACTGAAGCTTTCTTT. As protein: CASSSQGAGETEAFF.

This clone was detected only a few times. This CDR3 reads CASSLDREDEKLFF. CDR3 nucleotide sequence: TGCGCCAGCAGCTTGGACAGGGAAGATGAAAAACTGTTTTTT. The rearrangement joins TRBV5-1 to TRBJ1-4, with D possibly being TRBD1 (6 bases). CDR1 SGHRS and CDR2 YFSETQ come from the germline V gene. The CDR3 runs 14 residues. V lost 0 bases, J lost 6 bases, and 9 bases lay in between.

Of note for this clone: Other nucleotide sequences from this sample produce the same CDR3. This sequence joins TRBV28 and TRBJ1-1; D not certain. Germline V gene sequence: CDR1 MDHEN, CDR2 SYDVKM. This CDR3 comprises 13 residues. V gave up 2 bases and J gave up 1 base, with 5 bases separating them. The CDR3 bases are TGTGCCAGCAGTTTAGGCAGGAACACTGAAGCTTTCTTT. It encodes CASSLGRNTEAFF.

Only a few counts were recorded for this clone. The chain joins TRBV7-9 to TRBJ2-7; 11 bases line up with TRBD1. V was clipped by 3 bases and J by 2 bases; unmatched bases: 12. In germline, CDR1 is SEHNR, CDR2 FQNEAQ (reference sequence). The CDR3 is 18 residues long. CDR3 nucleotide sequence: TGTGCCAGCAGCTTCCGACCTCGGGACAGGGGGGGGACCTACGAGCAGTACTTC. Its translation is CASSFRPRDRGGTYEQYF. The full variable domain, rest sourced from reference TRBV7-9 and TRBJ2-7, is DTGVSQNPRHKITKRGQNVTFRCDPISEHNRLYWYRQTLGQGPEFLTYFQNEAQLEKSRLLSDRFSAERPKGSFSTLEIQRTEQGDSAMYLCASSFRPRDRGGTYEQYFGPGTRLTVT.

V usage is TRBV7-2 and J usage is TRBJ1-6; D is uncertain. Per germline, CDR1 SGHTA and CDR2 FQGNSA. V dropped 2 bases and J dropped 6 bases, with 8 bases sitting between them. The CDR3 loop spans 14 amino acids. This CDR3 reads CASSLIGGNSPLHF. DNA for the CDR3: TGTGCCAGCAGCTTAATAGGAGGTAATTCACCCCTCCACTTT.

The chain couples TRBV4-3 to TRBJ2-5, with D unclear. Trimming took off 1 base at V and 5 bases at J, with 8 bases between the two ends. This CDR3 has 13 residues. Germline V gene lookup returns CDR1 LGHNA and CDR2 YSLEER. The CDR3 region has the DNA TGCGCCAGCAGCCAAGTGGAGAGTGAGACCCAGTACTTC. Residues: CASSQVESETQYF.